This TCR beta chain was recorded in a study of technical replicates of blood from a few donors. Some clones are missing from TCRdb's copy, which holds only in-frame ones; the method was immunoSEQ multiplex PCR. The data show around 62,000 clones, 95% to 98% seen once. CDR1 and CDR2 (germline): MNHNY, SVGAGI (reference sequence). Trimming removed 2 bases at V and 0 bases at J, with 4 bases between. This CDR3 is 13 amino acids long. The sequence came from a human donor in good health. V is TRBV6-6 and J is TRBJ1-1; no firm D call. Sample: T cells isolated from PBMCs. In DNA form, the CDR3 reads TGTGCCAGCAGTTACAACATGAACACTGAAGCTTTCTTT. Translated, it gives CASSYNMNTEAFF.